Below are 17 T cell receptor beta chains sequenced from a single sample in a study of human T cells and chemical hapten exposure. Time point of the sample: patch test 1, 2 weeks after DPC sensitization. The sample's treatment: therapeutic diphenylcyclopropenone sensitization with weekly scalp DPC. One entry per CDR3 protein, called by TCRdb with MiXCR from the RACE reads. The sample holds around 340,000 distinct CDR3 sequences, approximately 6.3% seen once. Sequenced here: whole blood, sampled in connection with sensitization to the hapten diphenylcyclopropenone (DPC). These receptor sequences come from a woman under 30 with alopecia areata. Some clones in this sample may be carry-over from other donors' samples.

V usage is TRBV3-1 and J usage is TRBJ1-4; no clear D. V lost 3 bases to trimming and J lost 4 bases, with 3 bases between them. The CDR3 contains 12 residues. In germline, CDR1 is LGHDT, CDR2 YNNKEL (reference sequence). This CDR3 is CASSHRNEKLFF. The CDR3 bases are TGTGCCAGCAGCCATCGTAATGAAAAACTGTTTTTT.

This clonotype occurred many times. As DNA, the CDR3 is TGTGCCAGCAGCTCATACAGGGAGGAGTTGCAGTATTTT. Translating it yields CASSSYREELQYF. V and J are TRBV7-2 and TRBJ2-3; TRBD1 or TRBD2 may be the D gene (6 bases each). The V gene lost 4 bases and the J gene lost 11 bases, with 16 bases spanning the gap. This CDR3 contains 13 residues. Germline-derived CDR1 and CDR2 are SGHTA and FQGNSA.

Ten or more counts support this clonotype. The V and J genes are TRBV10-3 and TRBJ2-7, with D perhaps TRBD1 (6 bases). V lost 11 bases to trimming and J lost 5 bases, with 19 bases between them. This CDR3 is built from 13 residues. Per the germline V gene, CDR1 is ENHRY and CDR2 is SYGVKD. The CDR3 bases are TGTGCCGCAATGGGGACACGAAGAGACGAGCAGTACTTC. Translated: CAAMGTRRDEQYF.

At least ten counts were recorded for this clonotype. The V and J genes are TRBV19 and TRBJ2-1; TRBD2 is a possible D gene (6 bases). Trimming removed 6 bases from V and 10 bases from J, with 22 bases in between. The CDR3 loop spans 15 amino acids. The V gene's germline CDR1 is LNHDA and CDR2 SQIVND (reference sequence). CDR3 protein: CASRKTGEDKIEQFF. The CDR3 DNA follows: TGTGCCAGTAGAAAGACGGGGGAAGACAAGATAGAGCAGTTCTTC.

The sample holds a few counts of this clonotype. This chain links TRBV9 with TRBJ2-7; possible D gene TRBD2, 6 bases. Looked up from germline, CDR1 is SGDLS and CDR2 is YYNGEE. V was pared by 2 bases and J by 2 bases, with 14 bases between. The CDR3 is 15 amino acids. The CDR3 loop reads CASSVGLGGTYEQYF. The CDR3 nucleotides are TGTGCCAGCAGCGTGGGCCTTGGGGGGACCTACGAGCAGTACTTC.

The chain carries TRBV11-2 and TRBJ2-2; 7 bases agree with TRBD2. The germline V gene has CDR1 SGHAT and CDR2 FQNNGV. The CDR3 covers 16 residues. With V trimmed by 7 bases and J by 4 bases, 12 bases remained unmatched. The CDR3, as DNA: TGTGCCAGCATTCCGGCGGGGGACCAAACCACCGGGGAGCTGTTTTTT. This encodes CASIPAGDQTTGELFF.

This clonotype appeared a few times. V usage is TRBV10-3 and J usage is TRBJ1-2, with D unresolved. Trimming removed 7 bases at V and 5 bases at J, with 8 bases between. The CDR3 loop spans 11 amino acids. Germline CDR1 and CDR2: ENHRY and SYGVKD. The CDR3 loop is CAITDGYGYTF. CDR3 DNA sequence: TGTGCCATCACAGACGGGTATGGCTACACCTTC.

This chain links TRBV25-1 with TRBJ2-1; possibly TRBD2 for D (6 bases). Germline V gives CDR1 MGHDK, CDR2 SYGVNS. CDR3 length equals 15 residues. The germline V and J ends were trimmed by 4 bases and 6 bases, with 16 bases remaining between them. In nucleotides, the CDR3 is TGTGCCAGCAGTGTGTTGACTAGTCTTACCAATGAGCAGTTCTTC. Translated, it gives CASSVLTSLTNEQFF.

This clonotype occurred many times. V usage is TRBV4-3 and J usage is TRBJ2-7, with D perhaps given as TRBD1 or TRBD2 (5 bases each). The CDR3 consists of 15 residues. Germline assignment: CDR1 LGHNA and CDR2 YSLEER. The ends were cut back, 0 bases at V and 4 bases at J, with 13 bases in the middle. For the CDR3, the DNA is TGCGCCAGCAGCCAAGATGAGGGGAACGTGTACGAGCAGTACTTC. It is translated as CASSQDEGNVYEQYF.

The V gene is TRBV3-1, the J gene TRBJ2-1; 8 bases agree with TRBD2. This CDR3 comprises 16 residues. V trimming: 0 bases; J trimming: 6 bases; junction bases outside the gene matches: 7. The germline gives CDR1 LGHDT, CDR2 YNNKEL (reference sequence). In DNA, the CDR3 is TGTGCCAGCAGCCAAGATCATGGCGGGGGGCGCAATGAGCAGTTCTTC. Its protein product is CASSQDHGGGRNEQFF.

This clonotype was observed a few times. The J gene is TRBJ1-6, the V gene TRBV4-3; D gene uncertain. V was clipped by 0 bases and J by 7 bases, with 13 bases between them. Per the germline V gene, CDR1 is LGHNA and CDR2 is YSLEER. The CDR3 consists of 16 residues. The CDR3 region has the DNA TGCGCCAGCAGCCAAGATATAGGACTTGGGAATTCACCCCTCCACTTT. It is translated as CASSQDIGLGNSPLHF.

The rearrangement links TRBV18 to TRBJ2-7, with TRBD2 identical over 10 bases. V lost 2 bases, J lost 6 bases, and 10 bases stayed unmatched. Germline CDR1 is KGHSH and CDR2 is LQKENI. CDR3 length: 16 amino acids. CDR3 nucleotide sequence: TGTGCCAGCTCACCATTTAAAGCGGGGGGGCCTGGCGAGCAGTACTTC. Amino acid sequence: CASSPFKAGGPGEQYF. Combining the CDR3 with reference TRBV18 and TRBJ2-7 gives the whole variable domain NAGVMQNPRHLVRRRGQEARLRCSPMKGHSHVYWYRQLPEEGLKFMVYLQKENIIDESGMPKERFSAEFPKEGPSILRIQQVVRGDSAAYFCASSPFKAGGPGEQYFGPGTRLTVT.

V usage is TRBV7-8 and J usage is TRBJ2-3, with D uncertain. This CDR3 region has 14 residues. The V and J ends lost 3 bases and 1 base respectively, with 8 bases between them. In germline, CDR1 is SGHVS, CDR2 FQNEAQ. CDR3 loop: CASSFVGRTDTQYF. In DNA, the CDR3 is TGTGCCAGCAGCTTCGTAGGACGCACAGATACGCAGTATTTT. The variable domain in full, with the rest retrieved from reference TRBV7-8 and TRBJ2-3, is GAGVSQSPRYKVAKRGQDVALRCDPISGHVSLFWYQQALGQGPEFLTYFQNEAQLDKSGLPSDRFFAERPEGSVSTLKIQRTQQEDSAVYLCASSFVGRTDTQYFGPGTRLTVL.

This clonotype was detected many times. The V and J genes are TRBV12-3 or TRBV12-4 and TRBJ1-3; D gene unclear. Trimming left V 3 bases short and J 0 bases short, with 12 bases between. The CDR3 length is 16 residues. The chain's CDR3 is CASSLLAVRSGNTIYF. The DNA of the CDR3 is TGTGCCAGCAGTTTGCTAGCCGTACGCTCTGGAAACACCATATATTTT.

In its sample, this clonotype was seen a few times. V is TRBV12-3 or TRBV12-4 and J is TRBJ1-3; D possibly corresponds to TRBD1 (6 bases). V was trimmed by 2 bases and J by 3 bases, leaving 14 bases between them. The CDR3 has 16 residues. The CDR3 sequence: CASSLLQGGGGNTIYF. The CDR3 coding sequence is TGTGCCAGCAGTTTATTACAGGGCGGCGGTGGAAACACCATATATTTT.

This clonotype occurred a few times. The rearrangement links TRBV28 to TRBJ2-7; TRBD1 matches at 7 bases. The CDR3 extends over 15 amino acids. The J segment lost 3 bases and the V segment lost 5 bases, leaving 10 bases of the junction unmatched. Germline lookup yields CDR1 MDHEN and CDR2 SYDVKM. The CDR3 DNA follows: TGTGCCAGCAGTCCCGGGACAGCTAAAAGCTACGAGCAGTACTTC. Translating gives CASSPGTAKSYEQYF.

This clonotype was detected many times. The V gene is TRBV7-2, the J gene TRBJ2-1; 8 bases agree with TRBD2. This CDR3 region has 13 residues. Germline V lookup: CDR1 SGHTA, CDR2 FQGNSA. J lost 6 bases, V lost 8 bases, and 6 bases had no gene match. As DNA, the CDR3 is TGTGCCAGCCTCTACGGGGGGGGCAATGAGCAGTTCTTC. It yields the protein CASLYGGGNEQFF.